This paragraph covers one TCR beta chain sequence. The source of the sample is a study of cytotoxic CD8 clonotypes in ibrutinib-treated CLL. Libraries were prepared by immunoSEQ multiplex PCR; TCRdb keeps only in-frame clonotypes and omits some of them. The sample yields about 310,000 clones, roughly 80% seen once. This receptor was obtained from a human donor with chronic lymphocytic leukemia. The material was PBMCs, obtained before ibrutinib treatment.

As DNA, the CDR3 is TGTGCCAGCAGTGCGCACAGGGGGCAAGAGACCCAGTACTTC. Translating it yields CASSAHRGQETQYF. The chain has TRBV28 and TRBJ2-5, with 8 bases aligning to TRBD1. CDR1 is MDHEN and CDR2 is SYDVKM in the germline V gene. With 5 bases clipped from V and 2 bases from J, the junction kept 4 bases outside the gene matches. The CDR3 length is 14 residues.